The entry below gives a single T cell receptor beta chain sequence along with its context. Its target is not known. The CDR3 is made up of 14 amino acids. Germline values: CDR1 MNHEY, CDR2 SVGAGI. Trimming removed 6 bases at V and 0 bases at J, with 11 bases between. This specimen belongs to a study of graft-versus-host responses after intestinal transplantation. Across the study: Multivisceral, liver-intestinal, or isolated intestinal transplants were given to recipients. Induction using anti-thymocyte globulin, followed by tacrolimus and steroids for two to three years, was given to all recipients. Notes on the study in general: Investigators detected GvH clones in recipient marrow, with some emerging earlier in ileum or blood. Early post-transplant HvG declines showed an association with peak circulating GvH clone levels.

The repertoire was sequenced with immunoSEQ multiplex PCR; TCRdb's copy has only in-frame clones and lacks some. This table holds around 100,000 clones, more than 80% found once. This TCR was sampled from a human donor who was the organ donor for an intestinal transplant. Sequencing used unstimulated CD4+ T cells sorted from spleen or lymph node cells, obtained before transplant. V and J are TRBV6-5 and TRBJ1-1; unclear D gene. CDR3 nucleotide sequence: TGTGCCAGCAGCCCCTGGCGGTTGAACACTGAAGCTTTCTTT. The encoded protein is CASSPWRLNTEAFF.